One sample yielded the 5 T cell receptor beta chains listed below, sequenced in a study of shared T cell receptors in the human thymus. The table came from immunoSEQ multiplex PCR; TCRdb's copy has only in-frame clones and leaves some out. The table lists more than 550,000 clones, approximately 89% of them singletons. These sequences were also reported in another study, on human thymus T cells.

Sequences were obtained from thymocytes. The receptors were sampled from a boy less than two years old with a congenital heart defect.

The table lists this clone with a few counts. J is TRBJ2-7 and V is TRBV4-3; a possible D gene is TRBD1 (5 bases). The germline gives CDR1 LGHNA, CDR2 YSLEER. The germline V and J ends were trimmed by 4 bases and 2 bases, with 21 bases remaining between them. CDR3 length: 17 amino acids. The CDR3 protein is CASSRRHPGDRAYEQYF. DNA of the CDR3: TGCGCCAGCAGCCGCCGTCACCCGGGCGACAGAGCCTACGAGCAGTACTTC.

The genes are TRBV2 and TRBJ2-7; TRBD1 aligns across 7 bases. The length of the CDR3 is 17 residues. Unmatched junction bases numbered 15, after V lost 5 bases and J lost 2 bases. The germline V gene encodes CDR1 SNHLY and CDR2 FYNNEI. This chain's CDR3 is CASSHKSTGTATYEQYF. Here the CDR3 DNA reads TGTGCCAGCAGTCATAAAAGTACCGGGACAGCGACCTACGAGCAGTACTTC.

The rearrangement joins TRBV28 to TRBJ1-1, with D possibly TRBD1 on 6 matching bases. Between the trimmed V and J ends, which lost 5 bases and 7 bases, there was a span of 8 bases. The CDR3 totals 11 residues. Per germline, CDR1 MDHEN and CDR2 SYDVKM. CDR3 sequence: CASSADSEAFF. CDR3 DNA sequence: TGTGCCAGCAGTGCGGACAGTGAAGCTTTCTTT.

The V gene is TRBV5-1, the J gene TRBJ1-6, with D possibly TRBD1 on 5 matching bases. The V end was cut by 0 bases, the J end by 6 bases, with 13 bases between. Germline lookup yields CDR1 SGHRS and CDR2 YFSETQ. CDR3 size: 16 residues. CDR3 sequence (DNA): TGCGCCAGCAGCTTGGAAGGGGCCGCAACTAATTCACCCCTCCACTTT. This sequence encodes CASSLEGAATNSPLHF.

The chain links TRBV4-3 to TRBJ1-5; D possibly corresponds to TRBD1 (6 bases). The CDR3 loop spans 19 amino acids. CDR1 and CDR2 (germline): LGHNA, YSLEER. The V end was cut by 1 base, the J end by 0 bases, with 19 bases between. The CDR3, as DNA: TGCGCCAGCAGCCAAGTCCTCCCCGGGACACCTAATAGCAATCAGCCCCAGCATTTT. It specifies CASSQVLPGTPNSNQPQHF.